This T cell receptor beta chain stems from a study of T cells after yellow fever vaccination. Looking at the study overall: Some fractions had low cell numbers, and these were prepared with SMART-Seq v4 Ultra Low Input.

Per germline, CDR1 LNHDA and CDR2 SQIVND (reference sequence). The CDR3 sequence is 13 residues long. V gave up 6 bases and J gave up 0 bases, with 6 bases separating them. Findings of the study overall: Most clones from primary vaccination resurfaced after the booster (approximately 95% CD4, approximately 88% CD8). Weaker overall was a secondary response that nonetheless peaked faster, on day 5 versus 15.

TCRdb reprocessed the 5' RACE reads with MiXCR, giving one entry per CDR3 protein. The sample gives 500,000 to 650,000 distinct CDR3 sequences, about 13% of which show up once; more than 13% is in the top ten. Turning to this clonotype: The antigen is undetermined.

The clonotype originates from a young man who received the YFV17D yellow fever vaccine. The sequencing here drew on PBMCs, taken on the day of the yellow fever booster vaccination. The chain joins TRBV19 to TRBJ2-4; D is uncertain. The CDR3 loop reads CASSEIAKNIQYF. CDR3 DNA sequence: TGTGCCAGTAGCGAAATAGCCAAAAACATTCAGTACTTC.